This TCR beta chain was found in a study of T cells in Graves' hyperthyroidism and ophthalmopathy. In the study overall: Blood was drawn when the patient was first diagnosed and still untreated.

The CDR3 length is 16 residues. CDR1 and CDR2 (germline): SGHRS, YFSETQ. V lost 3 bases and J lost 0; bases outside the gene matches: 2. As regards this clonotype: Its antigen remains unidentified.

RNA transcripts were the template for amplifying TCR beta CDR3 regions. Initially, a first-round RT-PCR of the TCR CDR3 employed the HTBI primer set. Each CDR3 protein is one row after TCRdb ran MiXCR on the multiplex PCR reads. Of 330,000 or so distinct CDR3 sequences listed, roughly 20% are singletons. Patients having uncontrolled infection, another autoimmune disease, pregnancy or lactation were not included. Study results and limitations: Ophthalmopathy was model-predicted a median about 6.9 months pre-onset. Most clonotypes expanded in thyroid above 0.001 were likewise present in blood.

The clonotype comes from a man aged 45 to 65 with Graves' ophthalmopathy. This sequence joins TRBV5-1 and TRBJ2-1, with 11 bases matching TRBD2. The sample comprised blood. The CDR3 loop is CASSSGLAASYNEQFF. The CDR3 DNA is TGCGCCAGCAGCTCGGGACTAGCGGCCTCCTACAATGAGCAGTTCTTC.